This T cell receptor beta chain is from a study of HIV-infected patients and healthy controls. The repertoire came from unfractionated whole blood and reflected all unsorted peripheral T cells. Peripheral blood, roughly 2.3 ml, was drawn for RNA extraction. cDNA was made from approximately 0.55 ug RNA using alpha and beta constant primers. Alpha and beta chain libraries were made separately by chain-specific third strand synthesis with multiplexing indices. One primer pair amplified all rearrangements per chain; each cDNA got molecular barcodes. Using its own MiXCR run on the 5' RACE reads, TCRdb lists one record per CDR3 protein. The sample carries 18,000 or so distinct CDR3 sequences, 8.5% to 9.5% recorded once. As to this clonotype: Its antigen is not known.

Findings and limits, study-wide: Compared with controls, mean Gini indices were significantly raised in HIV-infected repertoires, possibly indicating oligoclonality. In healthy controls, MAIT alpha CDR3s were common; in HIV+ repertoires, severely depleted.

Germline CDR1 reads MNHNS; CDR2 reads SASEGT. Trimming cost V 6 bases and J 1 base; bases outside gene matches: 3. CDR3 size: 14 residues. The chain links TRBV6-1 to TRBJ2-5; 9 bases are shared with TRBD1. This clonotype originated in an adult in good health. Source material: blood. This chain's CDR3 is CASSETGGQETQYF. The CDR3 coding sequence is TGTGCCAGCAGCGAGACAGGGGGCCAAGAGACCCAGTACTTC.